The 13 T cell receptor beta chains given below trace back to one sample, sequenced in a study of beta chain features in type 1 diabetes. Sequencing targeted expressed TCRB transcripts, as all isolated RNA had been reverse transcribed. Sequenced by immunoSEQ multiplex PCR; TCRdb stores in-frame clones only, minus some. The data contain fewer than 350,000 clones, 7.5% to 9.5% of them seen just once; the ten biggest clones take up more than 0.9%. Source material: central memory CD4+ T cells from blood. The receptors were sampled from a woman between 18 and 30 years old in good health.

The genes are TRBV5-1 and TRBJ2-2, with D perhaps matching TRBD1 (6 bases). V lost 5 bases and J 6 bases, leaving 14 bases between the germline ends. The CDR3 totals 14 residues. The germline CDR1 and CDR2 sequences are SGHRS and YFSETQ. For the CDR3, the DNA is TGCGCCAGCAGGGGGGCCTCTTTGTCCGGGGAGCTGTTTTTT. It specifies CASRGASLSGELFF.

This clone was observed a handful of times. CDR3: CASTVPGQFTQYF. CDR3 sequence (DNA): TGCGCCAGCACCGTCCCGGGACAGTTTACGCAGTATTTT. V and J are TRBV5-1 and TRBJ2-3; 7 bases align to TRBD1. This CDR3 has 13 residues. Germline V gene sequence: CDR1 SGHRS, CDR2 YFSETQ. The trim removed 6 bases at V and 8 bases at J, leaving 9 bases unmatched. Using reference TRBV5-1 and TRBJ2-3 for the parts outside the CDR3, the full variable domain is KAGVTQTPRYLIKTRGQQVTLSCSPISGHRSVSWYQQTPGQGLQFLFEYFSETQRNKGNFPGRFSGRQFSNSRSEMNVSTLELGDSALYLCASTVPGQFTQYFGPGTRLTVL.

This clone has ten or more counts. This chain links TRBV5-1 with TRBJ2-4; D is ambiguous. CDR1 is SGHRS and CDR2 is YFSETQ in the germline V gene. The V gene lost 4 bases and the J gene lost 5 bases, with 13 bases spanning the gap. The CDR3 is 14 residues long. CDR3 protein: CASSPGPPENIQYF. Written as DNA, the CDR3 is TGCGCCAGCAGCCCCGGCCCGCCGGAAAACATTCAGTACTTC.

V is TRBV27 and J is TRBJ2-7; D is unclear. The CDR3 has 15 residues. V lost 4 bases and J 3 bases, leaving 16 bases between the germline ends. The germline CDR1 and CDR2 sequences are MNHEY and SMNVEV (reference sequence). CDR3 in amino acids: CASSYTRGRIYEQYF. In DNA, the CDR3 is TGTGCCAGCAGTTATACCCGAGGACGGATCTACGAGCAGTACTTC.

This clone was seen ten or more times. The chain couples TRBV7-3 to TRBJ1-1; TRBD1 might be the D (6 bases). CDR3 length: 16 residues. Per germline, CDR1 SGHTA and CDR2 FQGTGA. With 0 bases removed from V and 0 bases from J, the gap between germline ends came to 11 bases. The CDR3 is CASSLTGRGMNTEAFF. The CDR3 nucleotides read TGTGCCAGCAGCTTAACTGGTAGGGGGATGAACACTGAAGCTTTCTTT.

This clone came up a few times. The chain joins TRBV7-9 to TRBJ2-1; 11 bases are a match to TRBD2. The CDR3 runs to 13 residues. Trimming took 4 bases from V and 12 from J; bases not matched to a gene: 5. The germline gives CDR1 SEHNR, CDR2 FQNEAQ (reference sequence). The CDR3 nucleotides read TGTGCCAGCAGCTCGTTCGGACTAGCGGGGCAGTTCTTC. This sequence encodes CASSSFGLAGQFF.

The table lists this clone with many counts. The chain has TRBV28 and TRBJ2-4; D not resolved. This CDR3 has 12 amino acids. Germline CDR1 and CDR2: MDHEN and SYDVKM. V lost 7 bases and J lost 12, with 16 bases in between. CDR3 region: CASKPTHGSQYF. CDR3 DNA: TGTGCCAGCAAACCGACTCATGGCTCTCAGTACTTC.

This rearrangement joins TRBV5-4 to TRBJ2-3, with D perhaps matching TRBD2 (5 bases). V was pared by 4 bases and J by 5 bases, with 20 bases between. Per germline, CDR1 SGHNT and CDR2 YYREEE (reference sequence). The length of the CDR3 is 16 residues. The CDR3 coding sequence is TGTGCCAGCAGCCCAACCGGTGGACTCAAGCAAGATACGCAGTATTTT. Translating gives CASSPTGGLKQDTQYF.

CDR3 nucleotides: TGTGCCAGCAGTTACGACTCGTGGTCCTCGCAAATGTACGTC. Protein sequence: CASSYDSWSSQMYV. J is TRBJ2-7 and V is TRBV6-5; no definite D call. V was shortened by 2 bases and J by 12 bases, with 20 bases between the two germline ends. Per germline, CDR1 MNHEY and CDR2 SVGAGI. The CDR3 loop spans 14 amino acids.

In DNA form, the CDR3 reads TGTGCCAGCAGCTTCCGAGCGGGAGGGGCGGACGAGCAGTACTTC. Amino acid sequence: CASSFRAGGADEQYF. The chain couples TRBV5-4 to TRBJ2-7; 10 bases fit TRBD2. The CDR3 loop spans 15 amino acids. V shed 2 bases and J 5 bases; nucleotides not matched to a gene: 7. Germline CDR1 reads SGHNT; CDR2 reads YYREEE (reference sequence).

The chain carries TRBV15 and TRBJ1-5, with D possibly being TRBD1 (6 bases). V lost 3 bases and J 6 bases, leaving 18 bases between the germline ends. Germline V gene sequence: CDR1 LNHNV, CDR2 YYDKDF (reference sequence). The CDR3 loop spans 16 amino acids. For the CDR3, the DNA is TGTGCCACCAGCAGTCCTCGAGGGGGGCTTTTTCAGCCCCAGCATTTT. Its protein product is CATSSPRGGLFQPQHF.

This clone was found a few times. The chain links TRBV11-1 to TRBJ2-5; 7 nucleotides line up with TRBD1. V was clipped by 2 bases and J by 6 bases; unmatched bases: 9. The V gene's germline CDR1 is SGHAT and CDR2 FQDESV (reference sequence). The length of the CDR3 is 15 residues. As DNA, the CDR3 is TGTGCCAGCAGCTTACCTATGACAGGGAGAAAGACCCAGTACTTC. This sequence encodes CASSLPMTGRKTQYF.

The chain carries TRBV6-1 and TRBJ1-5; perhaps TRBD1 as D (6 bases). This CDR3 has 15 amino acids. Trimming cost V 0 bases and J 7 bases, with 13 bases left between them. Germline V lookup: CDR1 MNHNS, CDR2 SASEGT. CDR3: CASSEAAGARQPQHF. The CDR3 DNA follows: TGTGCCAGCAGTGAAGCAGCGGGGGCGAGGCAGCCCCAGCATTTT.